This passage covers 29 T cell receptor beta chains from one sample sequenced in a study of blood T cell repertoires in COVID-19. Profiled with immunoSEQ multiplex PCR; TCRdb holds only in-frame clones, not every one. The data contain about 63,000 clones, 65% to 85% of them singletons. The specimen sequenced was peripheral blood. These receptors were collected from a human donor in a cohort sampled during active COVID-19.

The chain carries TRBV5-4 and TRBJ2-7; TRBD2 agrees at 7 bases. This CDR3 is 14 amino acids long. V lost 2 bases and J lost 7; bases outside the gene matches: 9. Germline values: CDR1 SGHNT, CDR2 YYREEE (reference sequence). The CDR3 sequence: CASSLPTSPREQYF. The CDR3 DNA sequence: TGTGCCAGCAGCTTACCGACTAGCCCGAGGGAGCAGTACTTC.

This chain connects TRBV5-4 to TRBJ1-4; D perhaps matches TRBD1 (5 bases). Trimming took 1 base from V and 14 from J, leaving 12 bases between them. This CDR3 has 12 residues. Germline loops: CDR1 SGHNT, CDR2 YYREEE (reference sequence). The CDR3: CASSLMGGPLFF. As DNA, the CDR3 is TGTGCCAGCAGCTTGATGGGGGGTCCGCTGTTTTTT.

CDR3: CATFSGQGTRTGELFF. DNA of the CDR3: TGCGCCACCTTTTCCGGACAGGGGACCCGTACCGGGGAGCTGTTTTTT. The rearrangement uses TRBV10-2 and TRBJ2-2, with 9 bases aligning to TRBD1. The CDR3 totals 16 residues. Trimming removed 10 bases from V and 5 bases from J; junction bases left unmatched: 14. Germline V gives CDR1 WSHSY, CDR2 SAAADI.

The chain is built from TRBV6-6 and TRBJ2-7; D is perhaps TRBD1 (5 bases). The CDR3 loop spans 13 amino acids. V gave up 6 bases and J gave up 5 bases, with 14 bases separating them. CDR1 is MNHNY and CDR2 is SVGAGI in the germline V gene (reference sequence). Here the CDR3 reads CASSPLQGHEQYF. DNA for the CDR3: TGTGCCAGCAGCCCCCTTCAGGGTCACGAGCAGTACTTC.

This rearrangement joins TRBV11-2 to TRBJ1-2; D is unresolved. Germline V lookup: CDR1 SGHAT, CDR2 FQNNGV. With 0 bases removed from V and 3 bases from J, the gap between germline ends came to 8 bases. The CDR3 is 14 amino acids. The CDR3 protein is CASSLDPTDYGYTF. As DNA, the CDR3 is TGTGCCAGCAGCTTAGATCCAACAGACTATGGCTACACCTTC.

J is TRBJ1-2 and V is TRBV27; no firm D call. The CDR3 length is 19 residues. Germline loops: CDR1 MNHEY, CDR2 SMNVEV (reference sequence). Between the trimmed V and J ends, which lost 8 bases and 1 base, there was a span of 29 bases. This chain's CDR3 is CASAPTTIAQRGFNYGYTF. CDR3 DNA sequence: TGTGCCAGCGCGCCAACTACAATCGCGCAACGAGGGTTTAACTATGGCTACACCTTC.

The V call is TRBV6-5, the J call TRBJ1-3; 9 positions agree with TRBD1. CDR3 length equals 14 residues. V gave up 5 bases and J gave up 5 bases; unmatched junction bases: 4. The germline gives CDR1 MNHEY, CDR2 SVGAGI. For the CDR3, the DNA is TGTGCCAGCAGTCCGGGACAGGGAAGAAACACCATATATTTT. Its translation is CASSPGQGRNTIYF.

As to this clone: Sequence at one end of the junction differs from germline and may be a read error. V is TRBV2 and J is TRBJ1-2, with TRBD1 as a possible D gene (5 bases). Per the germline V gene, CDR1 is SNHLY and CDR2 is FYNNEI. CDR3 length equals 13 residues. CDR3 nucleotide sequence: TGTGCCAGCAGCGAAGGACATCGTTTGGGCTACACCTTC. This translates into CASSEGHRLGYTF.

The chain recombines TRBV24-1 with TRBJ2-3; 12 nucleotides align to TRBD2. CDR1 and CDR2 (germline): KGHDR, SFDVKD. This CDR3 is built from 16 residues. V trimming: 4 bases; J trimming: 5 bases; junction bases outside the gene matches: 6. The CDR3 spells CATSEPTSGSGDTQYF. The CDR3, as DNA: TGTGCCACCAGTGAGCCGACTAGCGGGAGTGGAGATACGCAGTATTTT.

V is TRBV5-1 and J is TRBJ2-2, with a tentative D call TRBD1 (7 bases). This CDR3 has 15 amino acids. CDR1 is SGHRS, CDR2 YFSETQ, per germline. V lost 4 bases and J 4 bases, leaving 14 bases between the germline ends. The CDR3 region is CASSPAGQSTGELFF. DNA for the CDR3: TGCGCCAGCAGCCCCGCGGGACAGTCCACCGGGGAGCTGTTTTTT.

This chain joins TRBV28 and TRBJ1-1; D may be TRBD1 (6 bases). The length of the CDR3 is 16 residues. V lost 3 bases to trimming and J lost 2 bases, with 16 bases between them. From germline, CDR1 is MDHEN and CDR2 SYDVKM. DNA of the CDR3: TGTGCCAGCAGTTTTCCCCCAGGGACAACAAACACTGAAGCTTTCTTT. Its protein product is CASSFPPGTTNTEAFF.

In DNA, the CDR3 is TGCGCCAGCAGCTTATTAGCGGGGGCGATCACCGGGGAGCTGTTTTTT. This sequence encodes CASSLLAGAITGELFF. J is TRBJ2-2 and V is TRBV5-1; 9 nucleotides line up with TRBD2. The junction had 6 bases not matched to a gene; V was cut back by 2 bases and J by 4 bases. Germline lookup yields CDR1 SGHRS and CDR2 YFSETQ. The CDR3 has 16 residues. Looking up the rest from reference TRBV5-1 and TRBJ2-2 gives the full variable domain: KAGVTQTPRYLIKTRGQQVTLSCSPISGHRSVSWYQQTPGQGLQFLFEYFSETQRNKGNFPGRFSGRQFSNSRSEMNVSTLELGDSALYLCASSLLAGAITGELFFGEGSRLTVL.

This clone was seen more than once but under ten times. The chain links TRBV6-1 to TRBJ1-6, with 7 bases matching TRBD1. Germline V gene sequence: CDR1 MNHNS, CDR2 SASEGT. The CDR3 has 16 residues. V gave up 4 bases and J gave up 9 bases; unmatched junction bases: 12. The CDR3 protein is CASSAGPGAGGSPLHF. The CDR3 DNA reads as TGTGCCAGCAGTGCGGGCCCTGGGGCAGGGGGTTCACCCCTCCACTTT.

The chain couples TRBV9 to TRBJ1-5; D is ambiguous. This CDR3 comprises 15 residues. V lost 0 bases, J lost 5 bases, and 12 bases lay in between. CDR1 and CDR2 from the germline V gene are SGDLS and YYNGEE. The CDR3 reads CASSVGASRDQPQHF. In DNA form, the CDR3 reads TGTGCCAGCAGCGTAGGGGCCTCGAGGGATCAGCCCCAGCATTTT.

V usage is TRBV6-2 or TRBV6-3 and J usage is TRBJ2-2; D is unresolved. Germline V CDR1 and CDR2: MNHEY, SVGEGT. The CDR3 covers 15 residues. Trimming left V 5 bases short and J 8 bases short, with 18 bases between. CDR3 in amino acids: CASSGPFPPQGELFF. For the CDR3, the DNA is TGTGCCAGCAGTGGCCCATTTCCACCGCAGGGGGAGCTGTTTTTT.

The chain joins TRBV19 to TRBJ1-2; D ambiguous. Trimming removed 5 bases at V and 7 bases at J, with 14 bases between. CDR1 is LNHDA and CDR2 is SQIVND in the germline V gene (reference sequence). The CDR3 loop spans 13 amino acids. The CDR3 region has the DNA TGTGCCAGTAGTCGGACGGAGGGTGGTGGCTACACCTTC. Its translation is CASSRTEGGGYTF.

The chain has TRBV7-4 and TRBJ2-1; 9 bases line up with TRBD2. The CDR3 spans 21 residues. CDR1 is SGHVT and CDR2 is SQSDAQ in the germline V gene. Germline trimming cut 1 base from V and 0 bases from J; bases unmatched to any gene: 16. The CDR3 nucleotides are TGTGCCAGCAGCTTAGGGAATTGGAGCGGGAGGACCCTCAGCTCCTACAATGAGCAGTTCTTC. Its protein is CASSLGNWSGRTLSSYNEQFF.

The chain employs TRBV7-2 and TRBJ1-2, with 8 bases aligning to TRBD1. The germline V gene has CDR1 SGHTA and CDR2 FQGNSA. CDR3 length: 15 residues. The junction had 10 bases not matched to a gene; V was cut back by 2 bases and J by 8 bases. The CDR3 bases are TGTGCCAGCAGCTTATACCAGGGGGCGACGGGAGGCTACACCTTC. It encodes CASSLYQGATGGYTF.

The J gene is TRBJ2-3, the V gene TRBV25-1, with TRBD1 as a possible D gene (5 bases). Germline loops: CDR1 MGHDK, CDR2 SYGVNS. The V end lost 2 bases, the J end lost 3 bases, and 15 bases lay between the germline ends. CDR3 length equals 16 residues. The CDR3 is CASSEGGKGRTDTQYF. CDR3 bases: TGTGCCAGCAGTGAAGGTGGGAAGGGGCGGACAGATACGCAGTATTTT.

The chain joins TRBV6-1 to TRBJ2-2; D unclear. This CDR3 has 11 amino acids. With 3 bases removed from V and 7 bases from J, the gap between germline ends came to 3 bases. Germline V gives CDR1 MNHNS, CDR2 SASEGT. The CDR3 coding sequence is TGTGCCAGCAGTGATCTCGGGGAGCTGTTTTTT. Its protein product is CASSDLGELFF.

The chain employs TRBV19 and TRBJ2-7, with 10 bases matching TRBD2. Germline V CDR1 and CDR2: LNHDA, SQIVND (reference sequence). The CDR3 runs to 15 residues. The J segment lost 2 bases and the V segment lost 6 bases, leaving 7 bases of the junction unmatched. This chain's CDR3 is CASSLAGGRPYEQYF. CDR3 bases: TGTGCCAGTAGCTTAGCGGGAGGAAGGCCCTACGAGCAGTACTTC.

The rearrangement uses TRBV2 and TRBJ2-7; weak D call: TRBD1 (6 bases). The CDR3 is 15 residues long. V lost 8 bases and J 0 bases, leaving 17 bases between the germline ends. Germline lookup yields CDR1 SNHLY and CDR2 FYNNEI. CDR3 sequence reads: CASGGPGRSSYEQYF. CDR3 DNA: TGTGCCAGCGGGGGCCCTGGCAGGAGCTCCTACGAGCAGTACTTC. Full variable domain (rest looked up from reference TRBV2 and TRBJ2-7): EPEVTQTPSHQVTQMGQEVILRCVPISNHLYFYWYRQILGQKVEFLVSFYNNEISEKSEIFDDQFSVERPDGSNFTLKIRSTKLEDSAMYFCASGGPGRSSYEQYFGPGTRLTVT.

The J gene is TRBJ2-5, the V gene TRBV5-4; D possibly corresponds to TRBD2 (5 bases). This CDR3 has 15 amino acids. Trimming took off 2 bases at V and 4 bases at J, with 15 bases between the two ends. Germline loops: CDR1 SGHNT, CDR2 YYREEE (reference sequence). The CDR3 protein is CASSLGLAVGETQYF. Here the CDR3 DNA reads TGTGCCAGCAGCTTAGGACTCGCGGTCGGAGAGACCCAGTACTTC.

The chain links TRBV2 to TRBJ2-5; a weak D match, TRBD2 (6 bases). Germline V lookup: CDR1 SNHLY, CDR2 FYNNEI. CDR3 length: 15 amino acids. V lost 1 base and J lost 5, with 14 bases in between. This CDR3 reads CASSEGEARGETQYF. The CDR3 bases are TGTGCCAGCAGTGAAGGGGAGGCCCGGGGGGAGACCCAGTACTTC.

This chain uses TRBV18 with TRBJ2-5, with TRBD1 as a possible D gene (5 bases). Germline values: CDR1 KGHSH, CDR2 LQKENI. The ends were cut back, 3 bases at V and 1 base at J, with 12 bases in the middle. The CDR3 consists of 15 residues. In nucleotides, the CDR3 is TGTGCCAGCTCACCTCACCACGACAGCCAAGAGACCCAGTACTTC. As protein: CASSPHHDSQETQYF. Combining the CDR3 with reference TRBV18 and TRBJ2-5 gives the whole variable domain NAGVMQNPRHLVRRRGQEARLRCSPMKGHSHVYWYRQLPEEGLKFMVYLQKENIIDESGMPKERFSAEFPKEGPSILRIQQVVRGDSAAYFCASSPHHDSQETQYFGPGTRLLVL.

This clone was observed once. The chain has TRBV2 and TRBJ2-2, with D possibly being TRBD1 (5 bases). Per germline, CDR1 SNHLY and CDR2 FYNNEI. V lost 2 bases and J lost 4, with 11 bases in between. The CDR3 is 15 amino acids. CDR3 sequence: CASSEITQGTGELFF. The CDR3, as DNA: TGTGCCAGCAGTGAAATTACGCAGGGCACCGGGGAGCTGTTTTTT.

DNA of the CDR3: TGTGCCAGCAGCAGTATCAGGGGGCCAGATACGCAGTATTTT. It yields the protein CASSSIRGPDTQYF. The chain uses TRBV6-5 and TRBJ2-3; 8 nucleotides line up with TRBD1. Germline CDR1 reads MNHEY; CDR2 reads SVGAGI. The V and J ends lost 6 bases and 4 bases, in that order; junction bases with no gene match: 6. CDR3 length: 14 amino acids.

This clone showed up just once. This chain links TRBV10-3 with TRBJ2-3; maybe TRBD2 (6 bases). CDR1 and CDR2 from the germline V gene are ENHRY and SYGVKD. The CDR3 is 15 residues long. Trimming cost V 4 bases and J 3 bases, with 14 bases left between them. DNA of the CDR3: TGTGCCATCAGTGGGACGGGAGTGTATACAGATACGCAGTATTTT. Protein product: CAISGTGVYTDTQYF.

The count of this clone is one. The chain carries TRBV19 and TRBJ2-3, with 7 positions matching TRBD2. J lost 0 bases, V lost 3 bases, and 3 bases had no gene match. The CDR3 runs 15 residues. From germline, CDR1 is LNHDA and CDR2 SQIVND (reference sequence). CDR3 nucleotides: TGTGCCAGTAGTATGACTAGCCTAAGCACAGATACGCAGTATTTT. It is translated as CASSMTSLSTDTQYF.